These 18 T cell receptor beta chains were sequenced from one sample in a study of tumor and adjacent non-tumor tissue in lung cancer. No cell sorting was done before RNA was extracted from the tissue. A modified ARM-PCR protocol with three rounds of nested PCR amplified TCRbeta. TCRdb re-derived calls from the multiplex PCR reads in MiXCR, one entry per CDR3 protein. Among roughly 150,000 distinct CDR3 sequences listed, approximately 66% were seen once. The sample taken for sequencing was lung tumor tissue. These receptors all stem from a man between 60 and 75 years old with small cell lung cancer.

In this sample, this clonotype turned up many times. The rearrangement uses TRBV4-2 and TRBJ1-2; a weak D match, TRBD1 (5 bases). Trimming removed 0 bases from V and 7 bases from J, with 18 bases in between. Looked up from germline, CDR1 is LGHNA and CDR2 is YNFKEQ. The CDR3 consists of 16 residues. CDR3 sequence reads: CASSQERGTSYGGYTF. CDR3 nucleotide sequence: TGTGCCAGCAGCCAAGAGAGAGGGACGTCCTATGGTGGCTACACCTTC.

For this clonotype: A much more abundant neighbour one base away suggests this may be a read error. V usage is TRBV29-1 and J usage is TRBJ2-1; possibly TRBD1 for D (5 bases). CDR3 length: 11 amino acids. The ends were cut back, 5 bases at V and 12 bases at J, with 14 bases in the middle. Per germline, CDR1 SQVTM and CDR2 ANQGSEA. CDR3 bases: TGCAGCGTTCACTACAGGTACCGGCAGTTCTTC. It specifies CSVHYRYRQFF.

A word on this clonotype: Its ends do not fully match the called genes, so a read error is possible. V gene TRBV11-1 combines with J gene TRBJ1-2; possible D gene TRBD1, 5 bases. CDR1 is SGHAT and CDR2 is FQDESV in the germline V gene (reference sequence). This CDR3 spans 16 amino acids. CDR3 protein: CAGSSRDGEMKDGYTF. The CDR3 bases are TGTGCCGGCAGCTCGCGGGACGGGGAAATGAAGGATGGCTACACCTTC.

This chain connects TRBV29-1 to TRBJ2-5; D unresolved. This CDR3 is 12 amino acids long. The germline gives CDR1 SQVTM, CDR2 ANQGSEA. V was cut by 8 bases and J by 4 bases, with 14 bases left in between. The CDR3 sequence is CSIVVQPETQYF. CDR3 DNA: TGCAGCATTGTAGTACAGCCAGAGACCCAGTACTTC.

Sample share makes this clonotype medium-sized. The chain uses TRBV20-1 and TRBJ1-5, with 8 positions matching TRBD1. The V gene end was trimmed by 5 bases and the J gene end by 10 bases; junction bases not matched to a gene: 10. There are 13 residues in the CDR3. Germline values: CDR1 DFQATT, CDR2 SNEGSKA (reference sequence). In DNA form, the CDR3 reads TGCAGTGCTCCCTTGGGGACAGGAGGACCCCAGCATTTT. Protein product: CSAPLGTGGPQHF.

The V call is TRBV20-1, the J call TRBJ2-7, with a tentative D call TRBD2 (5 bases). Germline V lookup: CDR1 DFQATT, CDR2 SNEGSKA (reference sequence). The CDR3 has 12 amino acids. This chain's CDR3 is CTARKDSNEQYV. CDR3 in DNA: TGCACTGCTAGAAAGGACTCCAATGAGCAGTACGTC.

This clonotype has at least ten counts. The chain has TRBV20-1 and TRBJ1-5, with D maybe TRBD1 (5 bases). The V end was cut by 6 bases, the J end by 3 bases, with 12 bases between. This CDR3 has 13 amino acids. Germline CDR1 and CDR2: DFQATT and SNEGSKA (reference sequence). The CDR3 sequence is CSAGQGFNQPQHF. The CDR3 coding sequence is TGCAGTGCCGGGCAGGGTTTCAATCAGCCCCAGCATTTT.

This clonotype was recorded a few times. One base away lies a much larger clone, so this may be a sequencing read error. The J gene is TRBJ2-1, the V gene TRBV20-1, with D perhaps TRBD2 (5 bases). CDR1 is DFQATT and CDR2 is SNEGSKA in the germline V gene (reference sequence). The CDR3 length is 14 residues. Trimming shortened V by 0 bases and J by 7 bases, and 13 bases separated the two germline ends. In DNA form, the CDR3 reads TGCAGTGCTAGAGATAATAGAGGGAGAAATGAGCAGTTCTTC. This codes for CSARDNRGRNEQFF.

This clonotype was picked up one time. Sequence at one end of the junction differs from germline and may be a read error. The genes are TRBV20-1 and TRBJ2-3; 14 positions agree with TRBD2. The V gene's germline CDR1 is DFQATT and CDR2 SNEGSKA (reference sequence). This CDR3 has 18 amino acids. The CDR3 reads CSPSGPGTSGSSSDTQYF. The CDR3 DNA reads TGCAGTCCTAGTGGCCCCGGGACTAGCGGGAGTTCCTCAGACACGCAGTATTTT.

J is TRBJ2-3 and V is TRBV12-3 or TRBV12-4; the D is unclear. The CDR3 sequence is 11 residues long. Trimming took 10 bases from V and 2 from J, leaving 7 bases between them. The CDR3 protein is CAIKDTDTQYF. CDR3 in DNA: TGTGCCATCAAGGACACAGATACGCAGTATTTT.

The chain links TRBV29-1 to TRBJ1-2; 7 bases agree with TRBD1. V shed 5 bases and J 0 bases; nucleotides not matched to a gene: 15. This CDR3 comprises 17 residues. Germline-derived CDR1 and CDR2 are SQVTM and ANQGSEA. The CDR3 region has the DNA TGCAGCGTTAAAGGCGGTGTTCCAGGACAGGCTAACTATGGCTACACCTTC. Translated: CSVKGGVPGQANYGYTF.

This clonotype was counted between two and nine times. The rearrangement joins TRBV6-5 to TRBJ2-1; 8 nucleotides match TRBD1. CDR3 size: 16 residues. The germline gives CDR1 MNHEY, CDR2 SVGAGI. With V trimmed by 6 bases and J by 5 bases, 12 bases remained unmatched. The CDR3 DNA reads TGTGCCAGCAGGTCCCCCCTTGGGACAGGAAACAATGAGCAGTTCTTC. Translated, it gives CASRSPLGTGNNEQFF.

The chain joins TRBV30 to TRBJ1-1; D remains unclear. The V end was cut by 2 bases, the J end by 3 bases, with 10 bases between. Germline CDR1 reads GTSNPN; CDR2 reads SVGIG (reference sequence). CDR3 size: 13 residues. The CDR3 DNA follows: TGTGCCTGGAGTTCACAGTGGTACACTGAAGCTTTCTTT. It encodes CAWSSQWYTEAFF. Full variable domain (remainder filled in from reference TRBV30 and TRBJ1-1): SQTIHQWPATLVQPVGSPLSLECTVEGTSNPNLYWYRQAAGRGLQLLFYSVGIGQISSEVPQNLSASRPQDRQFILSSKKLLLSDSGFYLCAWSSQWYTEAFFGQGTRLTVV.

The chain is built from TRBV5-5 and TRBJ1-3; no reliable D call. V lost 1 base and J lost 4, with 15 bases in between. CDR3 size: 16 residues. Germline CDR1 SGHKS, CDR2 YYEKEE (reference sequence). In nucleotides, the CDR3 is TGTGCCAGCAGCTTGACGTGTGTCCGTTCGGGAAACACCATATATTTT. Protein sequence: CASSLTCVRSGNTIYF.

In regard to this clonotype: Here the CDR3 omits its conserved ending phenylalanine or tryptophan, so a read error is the likely source. This rearrangement joins TRBV7-8 to TRBJ2-3, with D perhaps matching TRBD2 (5 bases). This CDR3 has 16 residues. V lost 0 bases, J lost 12 bases, and 22 bases lay in between. Looked up from germline, CDR1 is SGHVS and CDR2 is FQNEAQ. CDR3 bases: TGTGCCAGCAGCTTAGCGGGTATTGCTAGCACAGATAGACAGTATTTA. Translating it yields CASSLAGIASTDRQYL.

At least ten counts were recorded for this clonotype. The rearrangement links TRBV20-1 to TRBJ2-3, with D possibly being TRBD2 (5 bases). V gave up 6 bases and J gave up 4 bases, with 11 bases separating them. The CDR3 has 12 residues. Germline lookup yields CDR1 DFQATT and CDR2 SNEGSKA (reference sequence). The CDR3 DNA reads TGCAGTGCGAGACGCGGGCCAGATACGCAGTATTTT. Its translation: CSARRGPDTQYF.

The chain couples TRBV11-3 to TRBJ1-1; D is ambiguous. The V gene's germline CDR1 is SGHNT and CDR2 YENEEA. Trimming left V 4 bases short and J 1 base short, with 10 bases between. The CDR3 is made up of 14 amino acids. CDR3 nucleotides: TGTGCCAGCAGCTCGGGTCAGGAGAACACTGAAGCTTTCTTT. As protein: CASSSGQENTEAFF.

Worth noting for this clonotype: A much larger clone lies one base from this, so it may be a read error. The chain is built from TRBV6-6 and TRBJ1-1, with D unresolved. The CDR3 extends over 15 amino acids. From germline, CDR1 is MNHNY and CDR2 SVGAGI (reference sequence). The CDR3 is CTSSYSGGENTEAFF. In DNA, the CDR3 is TGTACCAGCAGTTACTCCGGCGGGGAGAACACTGAAGCTTTCTTT.